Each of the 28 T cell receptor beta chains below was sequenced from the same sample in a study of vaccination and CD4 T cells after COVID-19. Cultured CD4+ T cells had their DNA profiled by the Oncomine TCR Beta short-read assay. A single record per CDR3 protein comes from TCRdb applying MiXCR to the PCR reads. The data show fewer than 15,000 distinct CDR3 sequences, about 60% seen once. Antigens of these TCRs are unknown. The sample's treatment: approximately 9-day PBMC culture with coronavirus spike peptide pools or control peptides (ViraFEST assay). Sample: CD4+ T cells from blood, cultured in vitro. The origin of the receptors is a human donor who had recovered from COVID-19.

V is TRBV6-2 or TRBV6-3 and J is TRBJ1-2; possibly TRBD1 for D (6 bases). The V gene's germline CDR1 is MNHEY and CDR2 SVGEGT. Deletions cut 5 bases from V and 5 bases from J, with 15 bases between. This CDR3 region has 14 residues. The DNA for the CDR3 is TGTGCCAGCAGTCCGTCTGGGGGGCGATATGGCTACACCTTC. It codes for CASSPSGGRYGYTF.

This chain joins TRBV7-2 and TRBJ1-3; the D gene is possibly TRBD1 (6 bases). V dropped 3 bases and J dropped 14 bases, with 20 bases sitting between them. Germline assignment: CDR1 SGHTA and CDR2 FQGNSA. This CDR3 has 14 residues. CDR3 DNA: TGTGCCAGCAGCTTCCCACAGGGAGGGGCGAACCTATATTTT. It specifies CASSFPQGGANLYF.

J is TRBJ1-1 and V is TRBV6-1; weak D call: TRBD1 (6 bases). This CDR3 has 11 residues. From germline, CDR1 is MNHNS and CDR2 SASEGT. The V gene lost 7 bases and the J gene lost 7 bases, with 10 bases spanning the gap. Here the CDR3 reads CASTRGLEAFF. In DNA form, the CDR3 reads TGTGCCAGCACCAGGGGACTTGAAGCTTTCTTT.

CDR3 sequence: CASSLTGDLYEQYF. DNA for the CDR3: TGTGCCAGCAGTTTGACAGGGGACCTCTACGAGCAGTACTTC. The J gene is TRBJ2-7, the V gene TRBV28; 8 positions agree with TRBD1. Looked up from germline, CDR1 is MDHEN and CDR2 is SYDVKM. CDR3 length: 14 amino acids. The V gene end was trimmed by 3 bases and the J gene end by 3 bases; junction bases not matched to a gene: 4. Using reference TRBV28 and TRBJ2-7 for the parts outside the CDR3, the full variable domain is DVKVTQSSRYLVKRTGEKVFLECVQDMDHENMFWYRQDPGLGLRLIYFSYDVKMKEKGDIPEGYSVSREKKERFSLILESASTNQTSMYLCASSLTGDLYEQYFGPGTRLTVT.

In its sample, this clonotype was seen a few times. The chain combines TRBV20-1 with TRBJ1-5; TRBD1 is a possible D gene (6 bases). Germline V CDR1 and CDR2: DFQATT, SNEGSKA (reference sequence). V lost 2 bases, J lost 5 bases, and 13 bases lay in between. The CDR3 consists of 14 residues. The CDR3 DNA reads TGCAGTGCTAGAAACGGGGGCCGCGATCAGCCCCAGCATTTT. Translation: CSARNGGRDQPQHF.

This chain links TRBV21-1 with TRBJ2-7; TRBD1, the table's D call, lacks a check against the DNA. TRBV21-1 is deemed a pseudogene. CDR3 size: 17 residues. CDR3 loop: CASSELGQGVPRSEQYF. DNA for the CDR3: TGTGCCAGCAGCGAATTGGGACAGGGGGTTCCAAGGAGCGAGCAGTACTTC.

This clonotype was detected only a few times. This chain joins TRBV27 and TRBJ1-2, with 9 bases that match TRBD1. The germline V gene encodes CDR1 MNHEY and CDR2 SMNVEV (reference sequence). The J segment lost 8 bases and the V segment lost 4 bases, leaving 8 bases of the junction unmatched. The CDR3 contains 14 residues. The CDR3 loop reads CASSSNTGGGGYTF. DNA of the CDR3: TGTGCCAGCAGTTCGAACACAGGGGGCGGGGGCTACACCTTC.

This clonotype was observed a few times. This CDR3 is CATSIDGNYGYTF. The CDR3 DNA follows: TGTGCCACCAGTATCGACGGTAACTATGGCTACACCTTC. The V gene is TRBV24-1, the J gene TRBJ1-2; D ambiguous. This CDR3 has 13 amino acids. Trimming cost V 6 bases and J 1 base, with 8 bases left between them. The germline V gene has CDR1 KGHDR and CDR2 SFDVKD.

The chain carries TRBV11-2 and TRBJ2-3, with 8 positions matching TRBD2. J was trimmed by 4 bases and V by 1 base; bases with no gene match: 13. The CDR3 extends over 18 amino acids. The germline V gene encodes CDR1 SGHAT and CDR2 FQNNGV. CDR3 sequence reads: CASSLVRYGGRKPDTQYF. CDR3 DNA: TGTGCCAGCAGCTTAGTGCGGTACGGCGGGAGGAAACCAGATACGCAGTATTTT.

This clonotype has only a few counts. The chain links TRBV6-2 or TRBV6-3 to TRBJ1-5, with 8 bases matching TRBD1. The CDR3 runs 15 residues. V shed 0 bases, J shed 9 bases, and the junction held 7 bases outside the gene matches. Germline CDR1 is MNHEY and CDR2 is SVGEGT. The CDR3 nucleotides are TGTGCCAGCAGTTACTCTTATGACAGGGGAGGGCCCCAGCATTTT. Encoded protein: CASSYSYDRGGPQHF.

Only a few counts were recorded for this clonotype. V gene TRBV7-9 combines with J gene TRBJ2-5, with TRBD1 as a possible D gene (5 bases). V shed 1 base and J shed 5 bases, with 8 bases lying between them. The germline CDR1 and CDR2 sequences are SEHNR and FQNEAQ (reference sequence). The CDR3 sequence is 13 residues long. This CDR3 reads CASSLGPGETQYF. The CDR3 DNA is TGTGCCAGCAGCTTAGGACCAGGGGAGACCCAGTACTTC. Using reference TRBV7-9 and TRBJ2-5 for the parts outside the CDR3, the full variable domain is DTGVSQNPRHKITKRGQNVTFRCDPISEHNRLYWYRQTLGQGPEFLTYFQNEAQLEKSRLLSDRFSAERPKGSFSTLEIQRTEQGDSAMYLCASSLGPGETQYFGPGTRLLVL.

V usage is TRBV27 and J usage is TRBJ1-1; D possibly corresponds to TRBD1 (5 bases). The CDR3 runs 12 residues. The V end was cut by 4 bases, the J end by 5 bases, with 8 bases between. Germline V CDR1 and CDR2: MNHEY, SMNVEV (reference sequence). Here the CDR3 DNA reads TGTGCCAGCAGTTCGAGGGGAACTGAAGCTTTCTTT. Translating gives CASSSRGTEAFF.

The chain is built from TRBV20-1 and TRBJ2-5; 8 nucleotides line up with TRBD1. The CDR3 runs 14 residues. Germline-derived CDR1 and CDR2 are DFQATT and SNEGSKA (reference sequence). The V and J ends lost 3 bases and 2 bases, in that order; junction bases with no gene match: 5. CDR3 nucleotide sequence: TGCAGTGCTAGTGGACAGGGCCTTCAAGAGACCCAGTACTTC. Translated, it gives CSASGQGLQETQYF.

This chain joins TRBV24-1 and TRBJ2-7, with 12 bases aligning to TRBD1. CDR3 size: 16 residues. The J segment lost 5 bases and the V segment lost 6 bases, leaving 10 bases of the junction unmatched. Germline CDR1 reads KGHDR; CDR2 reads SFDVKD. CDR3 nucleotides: TGTGCCACCAGTCTTAATTCCGGGACAGGGGGCGACGAGCAGTACTTC. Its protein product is CATSLNSGTGGDEQYF.

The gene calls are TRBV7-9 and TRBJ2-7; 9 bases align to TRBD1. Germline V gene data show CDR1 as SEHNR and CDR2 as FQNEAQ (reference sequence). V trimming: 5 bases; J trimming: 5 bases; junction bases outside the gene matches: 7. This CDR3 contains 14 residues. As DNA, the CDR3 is TGTGCCAGCAGCCATTACAGGGGGCGGAACGAGCAGTACTTC. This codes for CASSHYRGRNEQYF.

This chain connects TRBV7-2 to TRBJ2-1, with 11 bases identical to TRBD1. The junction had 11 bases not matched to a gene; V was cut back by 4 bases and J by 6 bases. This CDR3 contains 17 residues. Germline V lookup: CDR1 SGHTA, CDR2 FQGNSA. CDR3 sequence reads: CASSSTRMGTGGNEQFF. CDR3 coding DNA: TGTGCCAGCAGCTCCACCCGGATGGGGACAGGGGGCAATGAGCAGTTCTTC.

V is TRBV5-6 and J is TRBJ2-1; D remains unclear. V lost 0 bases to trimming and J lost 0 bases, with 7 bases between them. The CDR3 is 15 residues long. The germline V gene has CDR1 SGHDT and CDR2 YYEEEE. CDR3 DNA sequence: TGTGCCAGCAGCTTGGGTCTAAGCTCCTACAATGAGCAGTTCTTC. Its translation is CASSLGLSSYNEQFF.

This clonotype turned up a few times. The chain's CDR3 is CSARLFKSGTTYEQYF. CDR3 DNA sequence: TGCAGTGCTAGACTCTTCAAAAGCGGAACAACCTACGAGCAGTACTTC. This chain joins TRBV20-1 and TRBJ2-7; D possibly corresponds to TRBD2 (5 bases). The germline gives CDR1 DFQATT, CDR2 SNEGSKA (reference sequence). Trimming removed 2 bases from V and 2 bases from J, with 19 bases in between. This CDR3 is built from 16 residues.

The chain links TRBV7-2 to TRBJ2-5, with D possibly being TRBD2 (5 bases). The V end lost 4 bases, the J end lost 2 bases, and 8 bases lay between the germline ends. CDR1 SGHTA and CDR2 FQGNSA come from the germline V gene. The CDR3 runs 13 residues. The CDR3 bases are TGTGCCAGCAGCTCACAGCGGCAAGAGACCCAGTACTTC. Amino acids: CASSSQRQETQYF.

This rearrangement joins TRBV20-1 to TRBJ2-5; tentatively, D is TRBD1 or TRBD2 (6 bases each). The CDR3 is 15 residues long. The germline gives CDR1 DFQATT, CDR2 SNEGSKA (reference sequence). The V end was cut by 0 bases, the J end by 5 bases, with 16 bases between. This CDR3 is CSAREARGAGETQYF. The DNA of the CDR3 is TGCAGTGCTAGAGAAGCAAGGGGGGCAGGGGAGACCCAGTACTTC.

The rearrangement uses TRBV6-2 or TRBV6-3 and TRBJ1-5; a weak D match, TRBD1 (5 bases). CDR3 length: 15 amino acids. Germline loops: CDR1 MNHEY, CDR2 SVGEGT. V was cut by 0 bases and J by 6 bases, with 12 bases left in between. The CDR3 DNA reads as TGTGCCAGCAGTTACTCCTACCAGGGAAGTCAGCCCCAGCATTTT. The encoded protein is CASSYSYQGSQPQHF.

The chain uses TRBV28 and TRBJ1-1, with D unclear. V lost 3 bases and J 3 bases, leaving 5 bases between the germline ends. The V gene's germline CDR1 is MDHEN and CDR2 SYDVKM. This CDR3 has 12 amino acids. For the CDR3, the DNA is TGTGCCAGCAGTTTGGTGGACACTGAAGCTTTCTTT. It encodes CASSLVDTEAFF.

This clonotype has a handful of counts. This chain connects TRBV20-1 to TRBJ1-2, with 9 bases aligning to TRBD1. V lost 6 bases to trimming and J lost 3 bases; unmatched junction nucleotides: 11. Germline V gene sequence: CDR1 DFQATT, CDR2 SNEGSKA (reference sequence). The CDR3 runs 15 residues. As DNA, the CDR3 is TGCAGTGCCAGGACAGGGGCTACGACCTACTATGGCTACACCTTC. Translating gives CSARTGATTYYGYTF.

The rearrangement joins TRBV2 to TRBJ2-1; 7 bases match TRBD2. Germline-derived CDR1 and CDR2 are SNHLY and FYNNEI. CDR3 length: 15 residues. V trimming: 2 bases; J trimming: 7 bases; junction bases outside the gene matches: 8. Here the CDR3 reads CASSEWSGGGNEQFF. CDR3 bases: TGTGCCAGCAGTGAATGGTCGGGAGGAGGAAATGAGCAGTTCTTC.

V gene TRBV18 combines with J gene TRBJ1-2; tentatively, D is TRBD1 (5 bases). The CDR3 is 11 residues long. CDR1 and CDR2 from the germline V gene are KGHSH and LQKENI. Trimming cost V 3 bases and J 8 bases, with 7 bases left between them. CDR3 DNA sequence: TGTGCCAGCTCACCGGGGCAGGGCTACACCTTC. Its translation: CASSPGQGYTF.

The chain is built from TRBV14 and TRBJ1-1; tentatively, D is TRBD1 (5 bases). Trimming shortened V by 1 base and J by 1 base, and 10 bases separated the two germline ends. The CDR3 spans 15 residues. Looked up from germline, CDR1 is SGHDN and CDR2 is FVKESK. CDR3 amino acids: CASSQVAGSNTEAFF. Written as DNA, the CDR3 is TGTGCCAGCAGCCAAGTGGCAGGGTCGAACACTGAAGCTTTCTTT.

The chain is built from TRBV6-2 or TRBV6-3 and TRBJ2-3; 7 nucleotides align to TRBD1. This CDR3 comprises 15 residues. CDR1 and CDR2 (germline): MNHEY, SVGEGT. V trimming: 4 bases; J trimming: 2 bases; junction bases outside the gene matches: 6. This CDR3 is CASSSGQDLTDTQYF. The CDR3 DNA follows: TGTGCCAGCAGTTCCGGACAGGACCTCACAGATACGCAGTATTTT.

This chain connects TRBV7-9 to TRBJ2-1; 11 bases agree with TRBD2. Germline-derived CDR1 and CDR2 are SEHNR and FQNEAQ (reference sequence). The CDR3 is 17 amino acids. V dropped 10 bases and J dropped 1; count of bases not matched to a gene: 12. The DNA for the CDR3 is TGTGCCACCCAGGGGGGACTAGCGGTTGGATCCTACAATGAGCAGTTCTTC. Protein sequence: CATQGGLAVGSYNEQFF.